This TCR beta chain derives from a study of blood T cell repertoires in COVID-19. The CDR3 sequence is 15 residues long. Per germline, CDR1 SGHTA and CDR2 FQGNSA. Unmatched junction bases numbered 5, after V lost 5 bases and J lost 3 bases. Libraries were prepared by immunoSEQ multiplex PCR; TCRdb keeps only in-frame clonotypes and omits some of them. The sample has about 150,000 clones, about four fifths seen once; the top ten hold under 10%. Sample: peripheral blood. The receptor comes from a man aged 25-40 years with COVID-19, enrolled during active disease. The V call is TRBV7-2, the J call TRBJ2-1; the match to TRBD1 covers 9 bases. CDR3 sequence reads: CASSTRTGVYNEQFF. CDR3 DNA sequence: TGTGCCAGCAGCACTCGGACAGGGGTCTACAATGAGCAGTTCTTC.